A single sample gave rise to the 11 T cell receptor beta chains below, sequenced in a study of shared clonotypes between healthy human individuals. Libraries were prepared by immunoSEQ multiplex PCR; TCRdb keeps only in-frame clonotypes and omits some of them. This table holds 1,500,000 or so clones, roughly 98.5% found once. Material: naive CD4+ T cells sorted from blood. Sample subset: CD45RA+ positively selected. The source of these receptors is a man aged 25-45 years in good health.

The rearrangement links TRBV7-9 to TRBJ2-1; weak D call: TRBD1 (6 bases). Germline CDR1 is SEHNR and CDR2 is FQNEAQ (reference sequence). CDR3 size: 15 residues. Trimming cost V 4 bases and J 0 bases, with 10 bases left between them. The CDR3 nucleotides read TGTGCCAGCAGCTCCGGACAGAGCTCCTACAATGAGCAGTTCTTC. Translated, it gives CASSSGQSSYNEQFF.

V and J are TRBV5-1 and TRBJ2-1; 10 positions agree with TRBD2. The CDR3 consists of 15 residues. Germline CDR1 SGHRS, CDR2 YFSETQ. The trim removed 6 bases at V and 7 bases at J, leaving 10 bases unmatched. The CDR3: CASTPLAGESNEQFF. DNA for the CDR3: TGCGCCAGCACCCCCCTAGCGGGAGAATCAAATGAGCAGTTCTTC.

The rearrangement joins TRBV18 to TRBJ1-3; no definite D call. The CDR3 is 15 amino acids. With 1 base removed from V and 4 bases from J, the gap between germline ends came to 11 bases. Looked up from germline, CDR1 is KGHSH and CDR2 is LQKENI. Here the CDR3 reads CASSPREGPGNTIYF. As DNA, the CDR3 is TGTGCCAGCTCACCACGTGAGGGCCCAGGAAACACCATATATTTT.

CDR3 loop: CASSYGAGGFQPQHF. The CDR3 DNA follows: TGTGCCAGCAGTTACGGGGCAGGGGGCTTTCAGCCCCAGCATTTT. This sequence joins TRBV6-5 and TRBJ1-5; 8 positions match TRBD1. CDR3 length equals 15 residues. V shed 2 bases and J 6 bases; nucleotides not matched to a gene: 6. CDR1 is MNHEY and CDR2 is SVGAGI in the germline V gene.

This chain links TRBV19 with TRBJ1-1, with D maybe TRBD1 (6 bases). The CDR3 consists of 14 residues. Germline V gene sequence: CDR1 LNHDA, CDR2 SQIVND (reference sequence). V lost 6 bases, J lost 0 bases, and 11 bases lay in between. The DNA for the CDR3 is TGTGCCAGTAGCGGGACAACCATGAACACTGAAGCTTTCTTT. This gives the protein CASSGTTMNTEAFF.

The chain has TRBV7-2 and TRBJ2-6; 9 bases agree with TRBD1. Germline assignment: CDR1 SGHTA and CDR2 FQGNSA. This CDR3 comprises 17 residues. The trim removed 3 bases at V and 2 bases at J, leaving 5 bases unmatched. This CDR3 reads CASSFWDRVPGANVLTF. DNA for the CDR3: TGTGCCAGCAGCTTTTGGGACAGGGTCCCTGGGGCCAACGTCCTGACTTTC.

To note about this clone: Other nucleotide sequences from this sample produce the same CDR3. The chain has TRBV18 and TRBJ1-1, with D possibly TRBD1 on 5 matching bases. The CDR3 spans 13 residues. Germline assignment: CDR1 KGHSH and CDR2 LQKENI. Trimming left V 2 bases short and J 1 base short, with 5 bases between. As DNA, the CDR3 is TGTGCCAGCTCACCAGGGGCGAACACTGAAGCTTTCTTT. Protein product: CASSPGANTEAFF.

This rearrangement joins TRBV18 to TRBJ2-3, with D unresolved. This CDR3 is 14 amino acids long. Germline loops: CDR1 KGHSH, CDR2 LQKENI. V dropped 2 bases and J dropped 5 bases, with 11 bases sitting between them. CDR3 nucleotides: TGTGCCAGCTCACCAATGTCGTTCGGAGATACGCAGTATTTT. Translated: CASSPMSFGDTQYF. The full variable domain, completed using reference TRBV18 and TRBJ2-3, is NAGVMQNPRHLVRRRGQEARLRCSPMKGHSHVYWYRQLPEEGLKFMVYLQKENIIDESGMPKERFSAEFPKEGPSILRIQQVVRGDSAAYFCASSPMSFGDTQYFGPGTRLTVL.

The chain is built from TRBV6-1 and TRBJ2-1, with D perhaps TRBD1 (6 bases). The CDR3 extends over 16 amino acids. Between the trimmed V and J ends, which lost 4 bases and 2 bases, there was a span of 15 bases. Germline V CDR1 and CDR2: MNHNS, SASEGT. This CDR3 reads CASSGHRVGPYNEQFF. The DNA for the CDR3 is TGTGCCAGCAGTGGTCACAGGGTTGGGCCCTACAATGAGCAGTTCTTC.

The V call is TRBV5-4, the J call TRBJ2-2; 9 positions agree with TRBD1. The V and J ends lost 4 bases and 4 bases, in that order; junction bases with no gene match: 8. CDR3 length: 16 residues. The V gene's germline CDR1 is SGHNT and CDR2 YYREEE (reference sequence). CDR3 residues: CASSRLDRGRTGELFF. For the CDR3, the DNA is TGTGCCAGCAGCCGCCTGGACAGGGGACGCACCGGGGAGCTGTTTTTT.

This clone has only one observation. The sample carries other DNA sequences with the same CDR3. The rearrangement links TRBV9 to TRBJ2-3, with TRBD2 matching over 8 bases. The V and J ends lost 0 bases and 3 bases, in that order; junction bases with no gene match: 3. The CDR3 has 15 amino acids. Germline values: CDR1 SGDLS, CDR2 YYNGEE. This chain's CDR3 is CASSVEAGGTDTQYF. DNA for the CDR3: TGTGCCAGCAGCGTAGAGGCGGGAGGAACAGATACGCAGTATTTT.